This T cell receptor beta chain is from a study of blood T cell repertoires in COVID-19. In the original processing: Reference gene primer amplification gave nucleated cell count estimates. TCRdb keeps only in-frame clones here, not all; method: immunoSEQ multiplex PCR. D and trimming were read from the DNA, whereas the V and J calls and clone size are those reported in that table. The top ten clones hold roughly 0.86% of a sample with roughly 400,000 clones, just over 90% of them seen once. Exposed enrollees encountered a COVID-19 case at some point within 2 weeks before study entry. CDR1 and CDR2 from the germline V gene are MNHEY and SMNVEV (reference sequence). This CDR3 region has 16 residues. The V gene end was trimmed by 0 bases and the J gene end by 10 bases; junction bases not matched to a gene: 8.

V usage is TRBV27 and J usage is TRBJ2-1; TRBD2 aligns across 11 bases. Material for sequencing was PBMCs or T cells enriched from blood (not recorded which). This sequence originates from a woman aged 40 to 49 who had been exposed to COVID-19. CDR3 bases: TGTGCCAGCAGTTTATCAGGGACTAGCGGACTTAGGGAGCAGTTCTTC. The encoded protein is CASSLSGTSGLREQFF.